The source of this TCR beta chain is a study of T cell responses to AZD1222 COVID-19 vaccine. To note about this clone: The antigen remains undetermined.

Study observations and caveats: At baseline, seropositivity was found in only five or six AZD1222 recipients. Distributed over spike, vaccine-associated CD4 TCRs predominated at 160-218 and 743-854. Unmutated regions of variants are reportedly targeted by nearly half of spike-specific TCRs.

The CDR3 runs to 17 residues. The V end was cut by 2 bases, the J end by 2 bases, with 18 bases between. CDR1 LNHDA and CDR2 SQIVND come from the germline V gene (reference sequence). Repertoires were generated with immunoSEQ multiplex PCR, while TCRdb's copy carries only in-frame clones and drops some. The table lists 90,000 to 150,000 clones, about 89% of them singletons, with less than 8.5% in the top ten. The sample here was peripheral blood, taken 28 days after the second AZD1222 dose. J is TRBJ1-1 and V is TRBV19; D gene unclear. The TCR originated in an adult who received the AZD1222 COVID-19 vaccine. CDR3 DNA sequence: TGTGCCAGTAGTATATCTCGGAGGCTAAACCCTAACACTGAAGCTTTCTTT. This translates into CASSISRRLNPNTEAFF.